The 22 T cell receptor beta chains listed next were all sequenced from one sample in a study of blood T cell repertoires in COVID-19. The assay was immunoSEQ multiplex PCR, and TCRdb's table has in-frame clones only and misses some. The repertoire has 130,000 to 150,000 clones, 87% of them found once; the top ten carry just under 0.95%. Sequencing used peripheral blood. Receptors originate from a woman aged 45-60 years with acute or convalescent COVID-19.

The chain links TRBV7-2 to TRBJ2-3, with 8 bases aligning to TRBD2. The CDR3 is 14 amino acids. V was clipped by 4 bases and J by 6 bases; unmatched bases: 6. CDR1 SGHTA and CDR2 FQGNSA come from the germline V gene. The CDR3 DNA follows: TGTGCCAGCAGCTCGTTGACTAGCGCCGATACGCAGTATTTT. It codes for CASSSLTSADTQYF.

The gene calls are TRBV11-2 and TRBJ1-1; tentatively, D is TRBD1 (6 bases). V lost 2 bases and J 1 base, leaving 11 bases between the germline ends. The CDR3 length is 15 residues. Germline V CDR1 and CDR2: SGHAT, FQNNGV. CDR3 protein: CASSLQSGANTEAFF. The CDR3 nucleotides read TGTGCCAGCAGCTTACAGTCAGGGGCGAACACTGAAGCTTTCTTT.

The chain recombines TRBV24-1 with TRBJ2-1; 12 bases fit TRBD2. The CDR3 has 16 amino acids. After removal of 2 bases from V and 7 bases from J, the junction contained 5 bases not matched to a gene. Germline CDR1 is KGHDR and CDR2 is SFDVKD. For the CDR3, the DNA is TGTGCCACCAGTGATTCTAGCGGGGGGGCCAATAATGAGCAGTTCTTC. This gives the protein CATSDSSGGANNEQFF.

The gene calls are TRBV4-1 and TRBJ2-7; possible D gene TRBD2, 7 bases. Between the trimmed V and J ends, which lost 4 bases and 4 bases, there was a span of 17 bases. The CDR3 covers 15 residues. Germline assignment: CDR1 MGHRA and CDR2 YSYEKL. The CDR3 DNA follows: TGCGCCAGCAGCCCGGGTCGGGGGGCCGATTACGAGCAGTACTTC. Its translation is CASSPGRGADYEQYF.

The rearrangement links TRBV10-3 to TRBJ1-5; D not resolved. The CDR3 contains 16 residues. Germline lookup yields CDR1 ENHRY and CDR2 SYGVKD. Trimming stripped 1 base from V and 0 bases from J, with 10 bases between. The CDR3 sequence: CAISELGDLSNQPQHF. CDR3 nucleotide sequence: TGTGCCATCAGTGAGTTAGGAGACCTTAGCAATCAGCCCCAGCATTTT.

This clone has a single count. The chain is built from TRBV6-6 and TRBJ1-5, with D possibly matching TRBD1 (5 bases). The CDR3 is 17 residues long. V was clipped by 5 bases and J by 8 bases, with 25 bases between them. Germline CDR1 and CDR2: MNHNY and SVGAGI (reference sequence). The CDR3 sequence: CASSPTSIGVISEPQHF. CDR3 sequence (DNA): TGTGCCAGCAGTCCCACCTCGATAGGGGTAATTAGTGAGCCCCAGCATTTT.

The chain links TRBV19 to TRBJ1-1; D gene unclear. Trimming took off 1 base at V and 1 base at J, with 7 bases between the two ends. The length of the CDR3 is 14 residues. In germline, CDR1 is LNHDA, CDR2 SQIVND (reference sequence). The CDR3 nucleotides read TGTGCCAGTAGTATAGGCCCAGGGAACACTGAAGCTTTCTTT. Amino acid sequence: CASSIGPGNTEAFF. Combining the CDR3 with reference TRBV19 and TRBJ1-1 gives the whole variable domain DGGITQSPKYLFRKEGQNVTLSCEQNLNHDAMYWYRQDPGQGLRLIYYSQIVNDFQKGDIAEGYSVSREKKESFPLTVTSAQKNPTAFYLCASSIGPGNTEAFFGQGTRLTVV.

The J gene is TRBJ1-1, the V gene TRBV5-6; the match to TRBD1 covers 8 bases. Germline lookup yields CDR1 SGHDT and CDR2 YYEEEE. The CDR3 contains 16 residues. V lost 3 bases, J lost 1 base, and 8 bases stayed unmatched. The CDR3 sequence: CASSSGDRLPNTEAFF. CDR3 nucleotide sequence: TGTGCCAGCAGCTCGGGGGACAGGCTTCCGAACACTGAAGCTTTCTTT.

The rearrangement links TRBV5-1 to TRBJ2-3, with 7 bases identical to TRBD1. Losses at the gene ends were 4 bases for V and 2 bases for J; bases not matched to a gene: 7. CDR1 is SGHRS, CDR2 YFSETQ, per germline. There are 15 residues in the CDR3. The CDR3 spells CASSPPGQHTDTQYF. The CDR3, as DNA: TGCGCCAGCAGCCCACCGGGACAGCACACAGATACGCAGTATTTT.

The chain carries TRBV6-6 and TRBJ2-1; 14 bases are a match to TRBD2. The CDR3 totals 18 residues. V shed 6 bases and J 3 bases; nucleotides not matched to a gene: 10. CDR1 and CDR2 (germline): MNHNY, SVGAGI (reference sequence). CDR3 region: CASSRTRTSGGLYNEQFF. The CDR3 DNA sequence: TGTGCCAGCAGCCGAACCCGGACTAGCGGGGGGCTCTACAATGAGCAGTTCTTC.

The chain joins TRBV2 to TRBJ1-5; TRBD1 aligns across 8 bases. With 0 bases clipped from V and 7 bases from J, the junction kept 5 bases outside the gene matches. The CDR3 totals 15 residues. CDR1 and CDR2 (germline): SNHLY, FYNNEI. Written as DNA, the CDR3 is TGTGCCAGCAGTGAAGCTTCCGGGACAGGACAGCCCCAGCATTTT. Amino acid sequence: CASSEASGTGQPQHF.

The CDR3 nucleotides are TGCAGCGTTGCTAGGGGAACGTCGGATGGCTACACCTTC. Translating gives CSVARGTSDGYTF. The chain combines TRBV29-1 with TRBJ1-2; maybe TRBD1 (5 bases). The germline V gene has CDR1 SQVTM and CDR2 ANQGSEA. The CDR3 covers 13 residues. Deletions cut 4 bases from V and 6 bases from J, with 15 bases between.

The chain couples TRBV5-1 to TRBJ1-2; the match to TRBD1 covers 9 bases. With V trimmed by 4 bases and J by 6 bases, 4 bases remained unmatched. Per germline, CDR1 SGHRS and CDR2 YFSETQ. CDR3 length: 13 amino acids. The CDR3 is CASSIQGADGYTF. The CDR3 nucleotides are TGCGCCAGCAGCATACAGGGGGCGGATGGCTACACCTTC.

This clone appeared a few times. The rearrangement joins TRBV5-6 to TRBJ1-5, with D possibly matching TRBD1 (5 bases). Between the trimmed V and J ends, which lost 2 bases and 7 bases, there was a span of 16 bases. The CDR3 extends over 15 amino acids. Per germline, CDR1 SGHDT and CDR2 YYEEEE. CDR3 region: CASSFGGRTGQPQHF. The CDR3 bases are TGTGCCAGCAGCTTCGGGGGAAGGACCGGGCAGCCCCAGCATTTT.

The V and J genes are TRBV19 and TRBJ1-1; D perhaps matches TRBD1 (5 bases). V shed 1 base and J shed 0 bases, with 12 bases lying between them. The CDR3 spans 16 residues. The V gene's germline CDR1 is LNHDA and CDR2 SQIVND (reference sequence). CDR3 region: CASSIGQPVMNTEAFF. CDR3 DNA sequence: TGTGCCAGTAGTATAGGACAGCCGGTAATGAACACTGAAGCTTTCTTT. Supplemented by reference TRBV19 and TRBJ1-1, the full variable domain reads DGGITQSPKYLFRKEGQNVTLSCEQNLNHDAMYWYRQDPGQGLRLIYYSQIVNDFQKGDIAEGYSVSREKKESFPLTVTSAQKNPTAFYLCASSIGQPVMNTEAFFGQGTRLTVV.

This clone has just one count. The chain uses TRBV24-1 and TRBJ2-6, with 9 bases fitting TRBD1. The CDR3 totals 19 residues. The junction had 8 bases not matched to a gene; V was cut back by 3 bases and J by 0 bases. Germline V CDR1 and CDR2: KGHDR, SFDVKD. CDR3 sequence (DNA): TGTGCCACCAGTGATATGACTACAGGGGGCCTCTCTGGGGCCAACGTCCTGACTTTC. Encoded protein: CATSDMTTGGLSGANVLTF.

This clone was recorded a few times. The rearrangement links TRBV5-1 to TRBJ1-3; D call uncertain. Trimming removed 7 bases from V and 6 bases from J, with 14 bases in between. Germline V gene data show CDR1 as SGHRS and CDR2 as YFSETQ. There are 13 residues in the CDR3. CDR3 sequence (DNA): TGCGCCAGCCAGGAAGGCTCGGAAAACACCATATATTTT. Its translation: CASQEGSENTIYF.

The chain couples TRBV7-3 to TRBJ2-2, with a possible D match to TRBD2 (5 bases). Per the germline V gene, CDR1 is SGHTA and CDR2 is FQGTGA. V gave up 3 bases and J gave up 7 bases, with 9 bases separating them. The CDR3 contains 13 residues. CDR3 residues: CASSFSAVGELFF. In DNA, the CDR3 is TGTGCCAGCAGCTTCTCAGCGGTCGGGGAGCTGTTTTTT. The full variable domain, in which reference TRBV7-3 and TRBJ2-2 provide the parts outside the CDR3, is GAGVSQTPSNKVTEKGKYVELRCDPISGHTALYWYRQSLGQGPEFLIYFQGTGAADDSGLPNDRFFAVRPEGSVSTLKIQRTERGDSAVYLCASSFSAVGELFFGEGSRLTVL.

The V and J genes are TRBV5-1 and TRBJ1-2, with a tentative D call TRBD1 (6 bases). CDR1 SGHRS and CDR2 YFSETQ come from the germline V gene. The V gene lost 2 bases and the J gene lost 8 bases, with 16 bases spanning the gap. This CDR3 has 14 amino acids. CDR3 protein: CASSFDRVDRGYTF. The CDR3 nucleotides are TGCGCCAGCAGCTTTGATCGGGTGGACAGAGGCTACACCTTC.

This clone appeared a few times. The chain has TRBV10-2 and TRBJ2-1; TRBD2 agrees at 7 bases. After removal of 7 bases from V and 6 bases from J, the junction contained 9 bases not matched to a gene. The CDR3 consists of 14 residues. Germline lookup yields CDR1 WSHSY and CDR2 SAAADI. CDR3 in DNA: TGCGCCAGCACCGGGACTACGTTCAGCAATGAGCAGTTCTTC. Its protein product is CASTGTTFSNEQFF.

The rearrangement uses TRBV19 and TRBJ1-2, with D possibly being TRBD1 (5 bases). The CDR3 runs to 13 residues. Germline CDR1 is LNHDA and CDR2 is SQIVND (reference sequence). Trimming removed 3 bases from V and 2 bases from J, with 7 bases in between. The CDR3 protein is CASSMNRNYGYTF. The CDR3 DNA sequence: TGTGCCAGTAGTATGAACAGGAACTATGGCTACACCTTC.

The J gene is TRBJ1-1, the V gene TRBV5-1; possibly TRBD1 for D (6 bases). The CDR3 extends over 12 amino acids. Between the trimmed V and J ends, which lost 2 bases and 8 bases, there was a span of 10 bases. Germline V gene sequence: CDR1 SGHRS, CDR2 YFSETQ. In nucleotides, the CDR3 is TGCGCCAGCAGCTTACAGGGCATAGAAGCTTTCTTT. Translated, it gives CASSLQGIEAFF. Combining the CDR3 with reference TRBV5-1 and TRBJ1-1 gives the whole variable domain KAGVTQTPRYLIKTRGQQVTLSCSPISGHRSVSWYQQTPGQGLQFLFEYFSETQRNKGNFPGRFSGRQFSNSRSEMNVSTLELGDSALYLCASSLQGIEAFFGQGTRLTVV.